The T cell receptor beta chain described here comes from a study of cytomegalovirus exposure and HLA in healthy donors. Findings and caveats of the study: Most TCR sequences were uncommon, yet certain public TCRs appeared in many donors.

PCR primers comprised 60 Vbeta and 13 Jbeta primers. Method: immunoSEQ multiplex PCR; TCRdb's copy keeps in-frame clones and lacks some. The table lists under 150,000 clones, about 80% of them singletons. This clone was counted only a few times. Its antigen is undetermined. The receptor was isolated from a man aged 40-50 years in good health and CMV-seropositive. Sequencing input: PBMCs.

CDR3 residues: CASSEGLAGGFEQYF. CDR3 bases: TGCGCCAGCAGCGAAGGACTAGCGGGAGGCTTTGAGCAGTACTTC. This chain connects TRBV5-1 to TRBJ2-7, with 14 bases lining up with TRBD2. V was pared by 4 bases and J by 7 bases, with 7 bases of the junction left unmatched. The CDR3 spans 15 residues. Germline V gene data show CDR1 as SGHRS and CDR2 as YFSETQ.